The TCR beta chain described here comes from a study of T-cell memory formation after mild COVID-19. Study in general: Clusters were largely donor specific. Study observations and caveats: That cross-reactive memory joined was suggested by some responding clones appearing in pre-infection memory.

The TCR alpha and TCR beta cDNA libraries, bearing sample barcodes and UMIs, were generated by 5'RACE using constant-segment primers. TCRdb ran MiXCR on the 5' RACE reads and lists one entry per CDR3 protein. The repertoire holds under 250,000 distinct CDR3 sequences, with 9.5% as singletons. This clonotype has ten or more counts. Its antigen is currently unknown. CDR3 length: 14 amino acids. The germline gives CDR1 SGHTA, CDR2 FQGTGA. Trimming took 4 bases from V and 4 from J; bases not matched to a gene: 4. This TCR was sampled from a man in his late teens or twenties who had mild COVID-19 (a few samples of this study predate the infection). Cell type and time point are not known. The chain employs TRBV7-3 and TRBJ2-1; 7 bases align to TRBD2. Input material: PBMCs or a T cell subset sorted from them (not recorded which). CDR3 in amino acids: CASSSGRVYNEQFF. CDR3 sequence (DNA): TGTGCCAGCAGCTCGGGGAGGGTTTACAATGAGCAGTTCTTC.